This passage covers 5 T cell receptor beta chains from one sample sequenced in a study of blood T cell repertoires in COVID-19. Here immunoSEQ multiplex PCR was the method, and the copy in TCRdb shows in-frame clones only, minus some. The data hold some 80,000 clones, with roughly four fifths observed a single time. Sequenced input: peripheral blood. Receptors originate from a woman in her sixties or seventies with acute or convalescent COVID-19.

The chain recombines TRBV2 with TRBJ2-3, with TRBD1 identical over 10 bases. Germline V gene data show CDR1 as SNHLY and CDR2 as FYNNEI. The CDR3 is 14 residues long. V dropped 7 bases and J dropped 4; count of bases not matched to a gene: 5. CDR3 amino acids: CASKFDRGPDTQYF. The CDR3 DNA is TGTGCCAGCAAATTCGACAGGGGGCCAGATACGCAGTATTTT. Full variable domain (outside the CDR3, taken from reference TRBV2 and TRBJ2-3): EPEVTQTPSHQVTQMGQEVILRCVPISNHLYFYWYRQILGQKVEFLVSFYNNEISEKSEIFDDQFSVERPDGSNFTLKIRSTKLEDSAMYFCASKFDRGPDTQYFGPGTRLTVL.

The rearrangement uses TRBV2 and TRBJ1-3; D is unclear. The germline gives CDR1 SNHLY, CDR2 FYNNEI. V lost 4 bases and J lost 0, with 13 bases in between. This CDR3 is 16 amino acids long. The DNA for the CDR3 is TGTGCCAGCAGTGTTTCCCACAGTCTCTCTGGAAACACCATATATTTT. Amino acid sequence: CASSVSHSLSGNTIYF.

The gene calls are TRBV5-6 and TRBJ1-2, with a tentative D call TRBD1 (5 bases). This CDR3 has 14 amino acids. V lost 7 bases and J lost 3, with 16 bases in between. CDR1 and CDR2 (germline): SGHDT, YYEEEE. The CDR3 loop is CASLDLGGYYGYTF. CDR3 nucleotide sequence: TGTGCCAGCCTTGACCTTGGGGGGTACTATGGCTACACCTTC.

The CDR3, as DNA: TGTGCCAGCAGCTCTCTAGCATCCAATGAGCAGTTCTTC. Amino acids: CASSSLASNEQFF. The chain has TRBV7-3 and TRBJ2-1, with D maybe TRBD2 (5 bases). Trimming removed 4 bases from V and 6 bases from J, with 10 bases in between. The CDR3 has 13 residues. From germline, CDR1 is SGHTA and CDR2 FQGTGA.

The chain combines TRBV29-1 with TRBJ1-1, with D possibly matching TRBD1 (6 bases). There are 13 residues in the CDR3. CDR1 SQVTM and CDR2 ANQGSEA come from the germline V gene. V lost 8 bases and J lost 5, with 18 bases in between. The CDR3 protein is CSPNPGVRTEAFF. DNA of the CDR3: TGCAGCCCTAACCCAGGGGTTAGGACTGAAGCTTTCTTT.